The clone carrying this T cell receptor beta chain appeared once. Antigen unknown. The CDR3 is 14 residues long. V lost 5 bases to trimming and J lost 4 bases; unmatched junction nucleotides: 4. Germline V CDR1 and CDR2: SGHTA, FQGNSA. Barcoded TCR alpha and TCR beta cDNA libraries with UMIs came from 5'RACE using constant-segment primers. Using its own MiXCR run on the 5' RACE reads, TCRdb lists one record per CDR3 protein. There are fewer than 75,000 distinct CDR3 sequences in the sample; more than 9% occur only once, and 20% to 25% lies in the top ten. These data come from a study of T-cell memory formation after mild COVID-19. On the study more broadly: Largely, TCR clusters stayed within a single donor.

Study-wide results and limits: Cross-reactive memory seemingly joined, as some responding clones were found in pre-infection memory.

The TCR was taken from a man younger than 35 who had mild COVID-19 (a few samples of this study predate the infection). Cell type and time point are not known. The source material was PBMCs or a T cell subset sorted from them (not recorded which). The rearrangement uses TRBV7-2 and TRBJ2-2; the match to TRBD1 covers 7 bases. For the CDR3, the DNA is TGTGCCAGCAGCCAACGACAGGGCACCGGGGAGCTGTTTTTT. Protein sequence: CASSQRQGTGELFF.